The sequence of this TCR beta chain was determined in a study of metastatic and nonmetastatic thyroid tumors (dated by TCRdb to the early 2020s). Some background on the complete study: The researchers compared repertoires between peripheral blood samples and tumor or nodule tissue samples from patients with malignant or benign thyroid disease.

This clone was detected many times. The specificity of this receptor is unknown. Base qualities were left out, and no much larger clone turns up one base away. Per the germline V gene (reference sequence), DFQATT is the CDR1 and SNEGSKA is the CDR2. Taken from cysteine to phenylalanine, the CDR3 has 14 residues. Just the 42-base CDR3 DNA is kept, in frame starting at base 1. Clipping removes 6 bases from V and 5 bases from J, with 5 as the unmatched junction base count. Broad study findings and their caveats: In both blood and tumor samples, TCR beta diversity was reported to be significantly higher in malignant tumors than in benign nodules.

No patient had received any treatment before thyroid surgery. Patient clinical samples collected from about 2011 to 2018 were retrospectively analysed using T-cell receptor beta sequencing. Library construction relied on PCR. The reads were generated on an Illumina HiSeq 4000. The TCR beta-chain CDR3 region of each patient was profiled by high-throughput sequencing. The original pipeline was this. CDR3 differences across clinicopathological groups were used to build a classifier for discriminating distant-metastatic papillary thyroid cancer patients. Repertoire diversity was assessed with the Shannon index, and tumor-blood repertoire similarity with the Morisita-Horn index. TCRdb itself trimmed the public reads at Q25 with fastp, ran MiXCR and retained productive beta chains. TCRdb, not the original authors, processed these V and J calls. This sample gives about 30,000 clones in total; about 25% of them show up just once. Around 9.6% of the sample is held by the ten biggest clonotypes.

The rearranged segments are TRBV20-1 and TRBJ2-2; TRBD2 fits 11 bases in the junction. The source is a female donor with papillary thyroid cancer or a benign thyroid nodule (not recorded which). Some clones in this sample may be carry-over from other donors' samples. The specimen was blood. This receptor has the CDR3 CSATLAGVTGELFF. At the DNA level, the sequence is TGCAGTGCGACACTAGCGGGAGTGACCGGGGAGCTGTTTTTT.